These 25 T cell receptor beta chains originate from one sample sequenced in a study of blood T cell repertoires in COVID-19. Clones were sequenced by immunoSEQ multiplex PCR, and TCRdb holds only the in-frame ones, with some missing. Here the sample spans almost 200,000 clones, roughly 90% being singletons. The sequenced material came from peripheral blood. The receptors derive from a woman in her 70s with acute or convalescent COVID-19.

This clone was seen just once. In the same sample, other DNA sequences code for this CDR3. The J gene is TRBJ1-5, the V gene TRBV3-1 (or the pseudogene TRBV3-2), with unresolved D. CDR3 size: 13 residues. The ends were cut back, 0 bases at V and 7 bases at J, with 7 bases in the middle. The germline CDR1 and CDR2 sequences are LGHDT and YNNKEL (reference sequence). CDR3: CASSQDLRQPQHF. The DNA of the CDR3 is TGTGCCAGCAGCCAAGATCTCAGGCAGCCCCAGCATTTT.

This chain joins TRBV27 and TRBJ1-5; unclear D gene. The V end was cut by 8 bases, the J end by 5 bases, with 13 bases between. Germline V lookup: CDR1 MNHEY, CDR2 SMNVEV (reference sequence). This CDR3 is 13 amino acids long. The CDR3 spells CASGRVGYQPQHF. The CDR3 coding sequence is TGTGCCAGCGGGAGGGTGGGGTATCAGCCCCAGCATTTT.

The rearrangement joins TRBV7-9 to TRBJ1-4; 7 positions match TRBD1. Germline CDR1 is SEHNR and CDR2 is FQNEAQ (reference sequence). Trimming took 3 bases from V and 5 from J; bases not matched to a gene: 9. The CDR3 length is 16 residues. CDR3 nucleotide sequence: TGTGCCAGCAGCTTTGGGGTAGGGACAGAGAATGAAAAACTGTTTTTT. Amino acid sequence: CASSFGVGTENEKLFF. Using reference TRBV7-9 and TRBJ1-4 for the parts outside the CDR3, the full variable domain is DTGVSQNPRHKITKRGQNVTFRCDPISEHNRLYWYRQTLGQGPEFLTYFQNEAQLEKSRLLSDRFSAERPKGSFSTLEIQRTEQGDSAMYLCASSFGVGTENEKLFFGSGTQLSVL.

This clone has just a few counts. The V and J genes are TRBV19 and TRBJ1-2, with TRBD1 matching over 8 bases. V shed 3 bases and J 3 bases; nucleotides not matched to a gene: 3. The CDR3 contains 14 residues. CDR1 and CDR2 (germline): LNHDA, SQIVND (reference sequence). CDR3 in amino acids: CASSIRQGYYGYTF. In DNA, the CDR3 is TGTGCCAGTAGTATTCGACAGGGGTACTATGGCTACACCTTC.

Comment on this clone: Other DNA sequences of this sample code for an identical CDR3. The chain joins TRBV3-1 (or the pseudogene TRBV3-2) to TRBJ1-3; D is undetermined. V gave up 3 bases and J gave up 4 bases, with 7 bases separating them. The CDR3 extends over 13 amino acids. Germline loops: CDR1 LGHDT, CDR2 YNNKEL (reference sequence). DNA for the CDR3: TGTGCCAGCAGCCAGGGGAGGGGAAACACCATATATTTT. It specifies CASSQGRGNTIYF.

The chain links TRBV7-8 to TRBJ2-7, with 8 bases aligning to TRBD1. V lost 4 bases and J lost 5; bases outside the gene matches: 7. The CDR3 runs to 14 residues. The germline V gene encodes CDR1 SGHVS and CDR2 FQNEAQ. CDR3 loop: CASSSRTGINEQYF. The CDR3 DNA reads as TGTGCCAGCAGCTCAAGGACAGGGATCAACGAGCAGTACTTC.

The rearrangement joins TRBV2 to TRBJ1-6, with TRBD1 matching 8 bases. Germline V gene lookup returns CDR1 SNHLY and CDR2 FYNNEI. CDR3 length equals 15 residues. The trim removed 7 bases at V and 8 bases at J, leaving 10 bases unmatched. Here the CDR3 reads CASILGGQAHSPLHF. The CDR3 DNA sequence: TGTGCCAGCATCTTGGGGGGACAGGCCCATTCACCCCTCCACTTT.

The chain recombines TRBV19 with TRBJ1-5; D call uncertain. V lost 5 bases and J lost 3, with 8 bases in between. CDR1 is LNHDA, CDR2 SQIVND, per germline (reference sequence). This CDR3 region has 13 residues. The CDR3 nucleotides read TGTGCCAGTAGTCTTAATCCCAATCAGCCCCAGCATTTT. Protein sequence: CASSLNPNQPQHF.

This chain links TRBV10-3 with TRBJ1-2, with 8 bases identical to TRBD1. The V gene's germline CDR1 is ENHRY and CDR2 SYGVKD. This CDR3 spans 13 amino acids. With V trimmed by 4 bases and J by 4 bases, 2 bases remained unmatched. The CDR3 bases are TGTGCCATCAGTGCAGGACAGGGCTATGGCTACACCTTC. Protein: CAISAGQGYGYTF.

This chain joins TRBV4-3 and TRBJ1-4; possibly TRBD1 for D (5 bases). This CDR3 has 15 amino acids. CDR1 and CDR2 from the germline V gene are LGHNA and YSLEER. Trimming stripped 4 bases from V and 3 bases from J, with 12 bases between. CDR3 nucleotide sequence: TGCGCCAGCAGCCGAGCCCCGACAGCTAATGAAAAACTGTTTTTT. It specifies CASSRAPTANEKLFF.

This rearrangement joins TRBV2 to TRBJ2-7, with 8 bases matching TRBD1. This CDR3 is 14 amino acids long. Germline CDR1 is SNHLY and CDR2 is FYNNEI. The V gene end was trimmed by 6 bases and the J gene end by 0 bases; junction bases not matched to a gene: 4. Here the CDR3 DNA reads TGTGCCAGCAGGGGGACAGGTCTCTCCTACGAGCAGTACTTC. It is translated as CASRGTGLSYEQYF.

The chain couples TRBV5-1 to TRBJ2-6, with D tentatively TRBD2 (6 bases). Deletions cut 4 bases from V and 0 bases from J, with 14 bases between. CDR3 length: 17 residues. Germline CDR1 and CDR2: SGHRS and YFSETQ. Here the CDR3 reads CASSVNGGNSGANVLTF. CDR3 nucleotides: TGCGCCAGCAGCGTGAACGGGGGTAACTCTGGGGCCAACGTCCTGACTTTC.

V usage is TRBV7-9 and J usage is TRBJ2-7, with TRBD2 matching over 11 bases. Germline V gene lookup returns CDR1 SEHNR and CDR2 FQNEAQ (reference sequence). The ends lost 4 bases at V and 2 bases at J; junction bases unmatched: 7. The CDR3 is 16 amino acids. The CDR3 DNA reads TGTGCCAGCAGCTACATGACTAGCGGGGCTACCTACGAGCAGTACTTC. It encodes CASSYMTSGATYEQYF. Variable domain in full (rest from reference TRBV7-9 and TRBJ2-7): DTGVSQNPRHKITKRGQNVTFRCDPISEHNRLYWYRQTLGQGPEFLTYFQNEAQLEKSRLLSDRFSAERPKGSFSTLEIQRTEQGDSAMYLCASSYMTSGATYEQYFGPGTRLTVT.

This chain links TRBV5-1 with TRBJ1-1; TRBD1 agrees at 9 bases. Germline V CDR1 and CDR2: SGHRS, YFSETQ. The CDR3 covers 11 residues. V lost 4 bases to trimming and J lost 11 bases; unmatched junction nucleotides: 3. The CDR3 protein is CASSRDREAFF. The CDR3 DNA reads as TGCGCCAGCAGCAGGGACAGGGAGGCTTTCTTT.

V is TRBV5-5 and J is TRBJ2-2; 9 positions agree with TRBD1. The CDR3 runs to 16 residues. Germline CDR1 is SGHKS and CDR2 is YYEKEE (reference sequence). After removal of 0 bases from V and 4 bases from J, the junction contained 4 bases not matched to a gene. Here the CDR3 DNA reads TGTGCCAGCAGCTTGGCGGCGACAGGGGGCACCGGGGAGCTGTTTTTT. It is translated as CASSLAATGGTGELFF.

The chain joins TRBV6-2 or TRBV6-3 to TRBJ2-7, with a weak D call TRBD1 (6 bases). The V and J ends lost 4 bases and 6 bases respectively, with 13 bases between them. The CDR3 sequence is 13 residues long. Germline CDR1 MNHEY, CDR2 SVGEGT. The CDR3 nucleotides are TGTGCCAGCAGTTTCACAGGGTTCTCCGAGCAGTACTTC. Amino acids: CASSFTGFSEQYF.

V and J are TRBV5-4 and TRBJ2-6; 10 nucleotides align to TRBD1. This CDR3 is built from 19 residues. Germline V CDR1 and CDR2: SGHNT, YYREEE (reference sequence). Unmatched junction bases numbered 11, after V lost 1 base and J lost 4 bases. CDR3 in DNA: TGTGCCAGCAGCTTGCCGACAGGGGGCACCCTGGGGGGGGCCAACGTCCTGACTTTC. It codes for CASSLPTGGTLGGANVLTF. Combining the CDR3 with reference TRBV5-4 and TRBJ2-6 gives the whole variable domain ETGVTQSPTHLIKTRGQQVTLRCSSQSGHNTVSWYQQALGQGPQFIFQYYREEENGRGNFPPRFSGLQFPNYSSELNVNALELDDSALYLCASSLPTGGTLGGANVLTFGAGSRLTVL.

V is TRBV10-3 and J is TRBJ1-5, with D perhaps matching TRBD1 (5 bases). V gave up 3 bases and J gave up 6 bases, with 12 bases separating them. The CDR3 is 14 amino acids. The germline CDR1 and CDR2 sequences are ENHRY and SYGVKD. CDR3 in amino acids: CAISEGDTSQPQHF. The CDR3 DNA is TGTGCCATCAGTGAAGGGGATACGTCTCAGCCCCAGCATTTT.

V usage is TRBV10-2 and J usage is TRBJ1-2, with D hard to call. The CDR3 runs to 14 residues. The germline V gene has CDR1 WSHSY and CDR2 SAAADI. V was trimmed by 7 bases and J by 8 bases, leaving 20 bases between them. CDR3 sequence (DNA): TGCGCCAGCACCCCTCGCAGCGGACTGGACGGCTACACCTTC. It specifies CASTPRSGLDGYTF.

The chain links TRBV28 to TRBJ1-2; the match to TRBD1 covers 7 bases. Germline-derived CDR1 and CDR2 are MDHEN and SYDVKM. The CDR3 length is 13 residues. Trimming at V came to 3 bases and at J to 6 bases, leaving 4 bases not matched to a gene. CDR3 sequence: CASSFGGGNGYTF. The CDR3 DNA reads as TGTGCCAGCAGTTTTGGAGGGGGCAATGGCTACACCTTC.

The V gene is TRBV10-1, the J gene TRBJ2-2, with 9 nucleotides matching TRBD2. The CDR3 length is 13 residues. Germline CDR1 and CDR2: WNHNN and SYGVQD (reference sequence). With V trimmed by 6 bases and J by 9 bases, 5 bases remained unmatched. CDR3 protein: CASSMTSGRELFF. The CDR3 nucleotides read TGCGCCAGCAGCATGACTAGCGGTCGGGAGCTGTTTTTT.

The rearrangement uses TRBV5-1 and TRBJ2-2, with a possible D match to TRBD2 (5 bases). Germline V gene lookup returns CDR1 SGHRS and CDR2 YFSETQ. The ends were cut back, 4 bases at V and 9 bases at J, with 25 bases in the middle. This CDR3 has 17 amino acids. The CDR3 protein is CASSAYPEDPVSRELFF. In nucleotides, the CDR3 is TGCGCCAGCAGCGCATATCCGGAGGACCCTGTGTCCCGGGAGCTGTTTTTT.

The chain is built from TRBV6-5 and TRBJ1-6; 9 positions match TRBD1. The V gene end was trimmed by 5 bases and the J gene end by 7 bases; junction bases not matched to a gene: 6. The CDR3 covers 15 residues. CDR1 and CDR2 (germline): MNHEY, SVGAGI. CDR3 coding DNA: TGTGCCAGCAGTCCCCCGGGACAGGGCAATTCACCCCTCCACTTT. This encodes CASSPPGQGNSPLHF.

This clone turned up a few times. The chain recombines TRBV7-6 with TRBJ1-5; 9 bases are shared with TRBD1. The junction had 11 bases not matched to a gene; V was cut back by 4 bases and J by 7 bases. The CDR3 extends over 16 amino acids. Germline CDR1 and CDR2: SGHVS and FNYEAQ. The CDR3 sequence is CASSSGPGQGGQPQHF. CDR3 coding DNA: TGTGCCAGCAGCTCCGGACCGGGACAGGGTGGACAGCCCCAGCATTTT.

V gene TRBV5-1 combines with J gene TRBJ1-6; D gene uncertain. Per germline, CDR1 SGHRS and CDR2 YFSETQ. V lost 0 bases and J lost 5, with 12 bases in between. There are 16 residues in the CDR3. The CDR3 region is CASSLVGGEDNSPLHF. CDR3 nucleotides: TGCGCCAGCAGCTTGGTGGGTGGGGAGGATAATTCACCCCTCCACTTT.